This entry is about one T cell receptor beta chain. Its matching antigen is unknown. The data were obtained in a study of T cell responses to AZD1222 COVID-19 vaccine. Broader study findings: When two AZD1222 doses had been given, Spike-specific TCR breadth and depth rose. Donor demographics were predominantly white British with a female majority; clonal diversity may be underestimated. As reported, nearly half of all spike-specific TCRs target variant regions that are unmutated. Repertoires were obtained solely post-peak T cell response.

J lost 1 base, V lost 3 bases, and 2 bases had no gene match. The CDR3 contains 15 residues. From germline, CDR1 is SGHVS and CDR2 FNYEAQ. The repertoire was sequenced with immunoSEQ multiplex PCR; TCRdb's copy has only in-frame clones and lacks some. The sample carries 110,000 or so clones, over 85% recorded once. The rearrangement links TRBV7-6 to TRBJ2-2, with 7 bases identical to TRBD1. This sequence was found in an adult in good health. The source material was peripheral blood, sampled on day 0 of MenACWY control vaccination. CDR3 nucleotides: TGTGCCAGCAGCTTCGGACAGGAGAACACCGGGGAGCTGTTTTTT. It is translated as CASSFGQENTGELFF.